Presented here are 14 T cell receptor beta chains from one specimen sequenced in a study of response to subunit inactivated influenza vaccine (dated by TCRdb to the late 2010s). Libraries came from RT-PCR. Sequencing instrument: Illumina HiSeq 2500. TCRdb reran the public reads through fastp at Q25 and MiXCR, keeping productive beta chains. Rows are unified per CDR3 protein, each entry keeping the most common DNA and genes. The sample data list 500,000 or so distinct CDR3 sequences, and more than 15% of these were observed just once. Roughly 3.1% of the sample comes from the top ten. The material sequenced was CD4+ T cells sorted from PBMCs, taken approximately 25 months after vaccination. These receptors were obtained from a man aged 45 to 75 who received an inactivated influenza vaccine. Donor details come from another sample of the same person, matched by shared clones.

The chain employs TRBV21-1 and TRBJ1-2; the table's D call TRBD1 went unverified against the DNA. TRBV21-1 is given as a pseudogene. This CDR3 comprises 17 residues. In DNA form, the CDR3 reads TGTGCCAGCAGCAAGGGGCCCCCTTTTTTCAGAATCGGAGGCTACACCTTC. It encodes CASSKGPPFFRIGGYTF.

The rearrangement uses TRBV10-3 and TRBJ1-1; D unresolved. This CDR3 has 14 residues. V lost 2 bases to trimming and J lost 5 bases, with 12 bases between them. Germline CDR1 ENHRY, CDR2 SYGVKD. CDR3 amino acids: CAISERNRMTEAFF. The CDR3 DNA reads as TGTGCCATCAGTGAGAGGAACAGAATGACTGAAGCTTTCTTT.

There are many counts of this clonotype. This chain links TRBV29-1 with TRBJ2-1, with 9 bases matching TRBD2. The length of the CDR3 is 13 residues. Per the germline V gene, CDR1 is SQVTM and CDR2 is ANQGSEA. The trim removed 8 bases at V and 9 bases at J, leaving 11 bases unmatched. The CDR3 DNA follows: TGCAGCTGCCTGCGGGAGGGCCCCGGTGAGCAGTTCTTC. It encodes CSCLREGPGEQFF.

Only a few counts were recorded for this clonotype. The V call is TRBV6-6, the J call TRBJ1-1; weak D call: TRBD1 (5 bases). Germline CDR1 and CDR2: MNHNY and SVGAGI (reference sequence). The length of the CDR3 is 13 residues. The ends were cut back, 10 bases at V and 0 bases at J, with 12 bases in the middle. The CDR3 DNA sequence: TGTGCCACCCAGCTAGGGGTGAACACTGAAGCTTTCTTT. Translation gives CATQLGVNTEAFF.

This clonotype was counted between two and nine times. This chain uses TRBV4-2 with TRBJ2-3, with D perhaps assigned TRBD1 or TRBD2 (5 bases each). The CDR3 extends over 14 amino acids. V was shortened by 8 bases and J by 0 bases, with 12 bases between the two germline ends. Germline V gives CDR1 LGHNA, CDR2 YNFKEQ. In nucleotides, the CDR3 is TGTGCCAGCGCGACCGGGACCAGCACAGATACGCAGTATTTT. Its protein product is CASATGTSTDTQYF.

The rearrangement links TRBV6-6 to TRBJ1-5; possibly TRBD1 for D (6 bases). The CDR3 runs 13 residues. V dropped 2 bases and J dropped 6 bases, with 8 bases sitting between them. Germline V gives CDR1 MNHNY, CDR2 SVGAGI (reference sequence). The CDR3 DNA reads as TGTGCCAGCAGTTACGAGGGGGGTCAGCCCCAGCATTTT. It codes for CASSYEGGQPQHF.

The chain is built from TRBV10-3 and TRBJ1-4; the match to TRBD1 covers 7 bases. V lost 5 bases, J lost 4 bases, and 4 bases stayed unmatched. CDR1 is ENHRY and CDR2 is SYGVKD in the germline V gene. This CDR3 region has 14 residues. This CDR3 reads CAISRQGLNEKLFF. The CDR3 DNA sequence: TGTGCCATCAGTCGACAGGGACTTAATGAAAAACTGTTTTTT.

The V and J genes are TRBV7-2 and TRBJ2-7, with D perhaps TRBD2 (5 bases). Germline CDR1 SGHTA, CDR2 FQGNSA. With 4 bases removed from V and 3 bases from J, the gap between germline ends came to 13 bases. The CDR3 length is 14 residues. CDR3 region: CASSSTGRDYEQYF. CDR3 nucleotides: TGTGCCAGCAGCTCGACCGGACGGGACTACGAGCAGTACTTC.

This chain joins TRBV5-5 and TRBJ2-1, with D tentatively TRBD1 or TRBD2 (6 bases each). The CDR3 length is 17 residues. Trimming took off 0 bases at V and 6 bases at J, with 19 bases between the two ends. Germline CDR1 and CDR2: SGHKS and YYEKEE (reference sequence). The DNA for the CDR3 is TGTGCCAGCAGCTTGGAACTCCCCCGGGGGCTGCCCAATGAGCAGTTCTTC. The encoded protein is CASSLELPRGLPNEQFF.

In this sample, this clonotype turned up a few times. The chain couples TRBV7-2 to TRBJ1-6, with no clear D. Between the trimmed V and J ends, which lost 0 bases and 9 bases, there was a span of 9 bases. Germline lookup yields CDR1 SGHTA and CDR2 FQGNSA. This CDR3 spans 14 amino acids. CDR3 bases: TGTGCCAGCAGCTTAGCGCAGTTTGGTTCACCCCTCCACTTT. It codes for CASSLAQFGSPLHF.

A note on this clonotype: A single base separates this from a much larger clone, so it may be a read error. The chain has TRBV5-1 and TRBJ2-7; D gene uncertain. Germline V gene lookup returns CDR1 SGHRS and CDR2 YFSETQ. The CDR3 extends over 13 amino acids. Here the CDR3 reads CASSWSSNYERYF. As DNA, the CDR3 is TGCGCCAGCAGCTGGTCGAGCAACTACGAGCGGTACTTC.

The chain recombines TRBV4-2 with TRBJ1-5; possibly TRBD1 for D (5 bases). The CDR3 extends over 17 amino acids. V was clipped by 1 base and J by 6 bases, with 19 bases between them. Germline CDR1 reads LGHNA; CDR2 reads YNFKEQ. CDR3: CASSQVLGQGGGQPQHF. The CDR3 DNA is TGTGCCAGCAGCCAAGTATTGGGCCAGGGAGGAGGTCAGCCCCAGCATTTT.

This clonotype was picked up a small number of times. V gene TRBV5-5 combines with J gene TRBJ2-7; TRBD2 matches at 10 bases. With V trimmed by 4 bases and J by 0 bases, 7 bases remained unmatched. CDR3 length: 16 residues. The germline CDR1 and CDR2 sequences are SGHKS and YYEKEE (reference sequence). Here the CDR3 reads CASSPWTSGLSYEQYF. CDR3 DNA: TGTGCCAGCAGCCCTTGGACTAGCGGACTCTCCTACGAGCAGTACTTC.

This clonotype was seen a handful of times. V usage is TRBV20-1 and J usage is TRBJ1-5; 7 nucleotides align to TRBD1. This CDR3 region has 14 residues. CDR1 and CDR2 (germline): DFQATT, SNEGSKA (reference sequence). With 4 bases clipped from V and 3 bases from J, the junction kept 6 bases outside the gene matches. The CDR3 DNA reads as TGCAGTGCTAAAGACAGGGTCGTCAATCAGCCCCAGCATTTT. Residues: CSAKDRVVNQPQHF.